This TCR beta chain stems from a study of T cell clones after liver transplantation. Study-wide results and limits: The donor-reactive repertoire was only partly measurable in two subjects, lacking donor cells.

Germline CDR1 is DFQATT and CDR2 is SNEGSKA (reference sequence). The CDR3 loop spans 11 amino acids. This clone was counted a few times. Its antigen is still unknown. This table comes from immunoSEQ multiplex PCR, and its TCRdb copy is limited to in-frame clones, with some not included. The sample has more than 95,000 clones, approximately 78% seen once. The chain is built from TRBV20-1 and TRBJ1-1, with no clear D. This sequence originates from a human donor who received a liver transplant. The sample was CD4+ T cells from blood, taken before liver transplant. The CDR3 sequence is CARLMNTEAFF. The CDR3 DNA follows: TGCGCCCGGCTCATGAACACTGAAGCTTTCTTT.